Listed below are T cell receptor beta chains from one sample, sequenced in a study of blood T cell repertoires in COVID-19. Generated by immunoSEQ multiplex PCR, the TCRdb table keeps only in-frame clones and is missing some. Of about 140,000 clones detected, more than 60% appear once; the ten largest clones hold around 13%. The sample comprised peripheral blood. These receptors originate from an elderly man with acute or convalescent COVID-19. CDR3s include the opening cysteine and the closing phenylalanine or tryptophan. The D gene is left open where the match is weak. Clone size is given for some rows only: seen once, a few or many times, or a class if the clone is expanded.

clone size	D gene	V gene	J gene	CDR3 DNA	CDR3 protein
few	NA	TRBV7-9	TRBJ2-7	TGTGCCAGCAGCGACCGGGACACCTACGAGCAGTACTTC	CASSDRDTYEQYF
once	NA	TRBV6-6	TRBJ2-7	TGTGCCAGCAGTCCCTCGGGCAGGGGTTACGAGCAGTACTTC	CASSPSGRGYEQYF
NA	TRBD1	TRBV7-2	TRBJ1-1	TGTGCCAGCAGCTTACGGACAGGAGCCATGCACACTGAAGCTTTCTTT	CASSLRTGAMHTEAFF
NA	NA	TRBV7-9	TRBJ2-5	TGTGCCAGCAGCTTAAAGTCAGACCAAGAGACCCAGTACTTC	CASSLKSDQETQYF
NA	NA	TRBV2	TRBJ2-7	TGTGCCAGCAGTGCCCAAAGCCTGCTTCCCTACGAGCAGTACTTC	CASSAQSLLPYEQYF
NA	NA	TRBV27	TRBJ2-7	TGTGCCAGCAGTTCCCGGAGCAGCTACGAGCAGTACTTC	CASSSRSSYEQYF
NA	TRBD1	TRBV5-1	TRBJ1-2	TGCGCCAGCACCCCAACCGGGACAGGGAATGGCTACACCTTC	CASTPTGTGNGYTF
NA	NA	TRBV5-4	TRBJ2-5	TGTGCCAGCAGCTCCGGGAGCGAAGAGACCCAGTACTTC	CASSSGSEETQYF
NA	NA	TRBV7-9	TRBJ2-7	TGTGCCAGCAGCTTTGGCGGGACCTACGAGCAGTACTTC	CASSFGGTYEQYF
NA	NA	TRBV20-1	TRBJ2-1	TGCAGTGCTAGTCCCGGCAATGAGCAGTTCTTC	CSASPGNEQFF
NA	NA	TRBV5-5	TRBJ2-5	TGTGCCAGCAGCTTGTTCACAGAAGAGACCCAGTACTTC	CASSLFTEETQYF
NA	TRBD2	TRBV19	TRBJ2-7	TGTGCCAGTAAACTAGCGGGGTCCTACGAGCAGTACTTC	CASKLAGSYEQYF
NA	TRBD2	TRBV28	TRBJ2-5	TGTGCCAGCAGGGCGGGGGGGAGAGAGACCCAGTACTTC	CASRAGGRETQYF
NA	NA	TRBV6-2/TRBV6-3	TRBJ1-6	TGTGCCAGCAGCGGCCGACAGACCTCATCACCCCTCCACTTT	CASSGRQTSSPLHF
NA	NA	TRBV6-1	TRBJ1-4	TGTGCCAGCAGTGACAGAGGAGGCTCGAATGAAAAACTGTTTTTT	CASSDRGGSNEKLFF
NA	NA	TRBV18	TRBJ2-2	TGTGCCAGCTCACCATATGAACCGGCGAACACCGGGGAGCTGTTTTTT	CASSPYEPANTGELFF
once	TRBD1	TRBV18	TRBJ2-4	TGTGCCAGCTCAGATCAGGGGGCACTAGCCAAAAACATTCAGTACTTC	CASSDQGALAKNIQYF
few	TRBD2	TRBV3-1/TRBV3-2	TRBJ2-1	TGTGCCAGCAGCCAAGGACTAGCGGGGGGGAAAGGCAATGAGCAGTTCTTC	CASSQGLAGGKGNEQFF
once	TRBD2	TRBV9	TRBJ2-5	TGTGCCAGCAGCGCCCCGGGACTAGCGGGTGAAGAGACCCAGTACTTC	CASSAPGLAGEETQYF
NA	TRBD2	TRBV24-1	TRBJ2-1	TGTGCCACCAGTGATTTCAAAGCGGGGGGCAATGAGCAGTTCTTC	CATSDFKAGGNEQFF
NA	NA	TRBV7-2	TRBJ1-5	TGTGCCAGCAGCTTAGAGCGGGGCAATCAGCCCCAGCATTTT	CASSLERGNQPQHF
NA	TRBD1	TRBV28	TRBJ2-1	TGTGCCAGCAGTTCCACATCAGACAGGGGCTATGAGCAGTTCTTC	CASSSTSDRGYEQFF
NA	NA	TRBV19	TRBJ2-1	TGTGCCAGTAGGGCTACGGGACTCATACACAATGAGCAGTTCTTC	CASRATGLIHNEQFF